This T cell receptor beta chain was recorded in a study of T cells in Graves' hyperthyroidism and ophthalmopathy. This clonotype occurred many times. RNA transcripts were the template for amplifying TCR beta CDR3 regions. HTBI primers drove first-round RT-PCR of the TCR CDR3. TCRdb called the multiplex PCR reads again in MiXCR, with one record for every CDR3 protein. The repertoire holds roughly 420,000 distinct CDR3 sequences, with 12% to 15% as singletons. CDR3 length equals 16 residues. V shed 4 bases, J shed 0 bases, and the junction held 6 bases outside the gene matches. Germline assignment: CDR1 SGHAT and CDR2 FQDESV (reference sequence). Lactation, pregnancy, other autoimmune disease or uncontrolled infection led to exclusion of patients.

This TCR derives from a woman under 30 with Graves' hyperthyroidism. The rearrangement joins TRBV11-1 to TRBJ2-1; 7 bases match TRBD2. Sequencing was carried out using blood. CDR3 region: CASSSPGGNSYNEQFF. The DNA of the CDR3 is TGTGCCAGCAGCTCACCGGGGGGTAACTCCTACAATGAGCAGTTCTTC.